This is a list of T cell receptor beta chains from one sample in a study of T cells in localized non-small cell lung cancer. The protocol was immunoSEQ multiplex PCR, while the TCRdb copy is restricted to in-frame clones and leaves out a portion. Among 25,000 to 35,000 clones listed, about 88% were seen once. The sample consisted of peripheral blood, taken before any cancer treatment. These receptors were collected from an older female donor with stage III squamous cell lung carcinoma. The conserved cysteine and the conserved F or W are not part of the CDR3 here.

j_gene: TRBJ2-5
len: 12
v_gene: TRBV5-4
CDR3aa: ASSLDPGEETQY

j_gene: TRBJ1-6
len: 13
v_gene: TRBV19
CDR3aa: ASSIAGTGNIALH

j_gene: TRBJ2-2
len: 14
v_gene: TRBV5-1
CDR3aa: ASSLESASGAGELF

j_gene: TRBJ2-5
len: 15
v_gene: TRBV6-1
CDR3aa: ASSKDPTGTGGSAQY

j_gene: TRBJ2-7
len: 11
v_gene: TRBV6-1
CDR3aa: ASSEADSYEQY

j_gene: TRBJ1-2
len: 14
v_gene: TRBV11-2
CDR3aa: ASSWRPDRASYGYT

j_gene: TRBJ2-2
len: 13
v_gene: TRBV5-1
CDR3aa: ASSFPGGGGGELF

j_gene: TRBJ1-3
len: 13
v_gene: TRBV7-2
CDR3aa: ASSQVHFSGNTIY

j_gene: TRBJ1-1
len: 13
v_gene: TRBV2
CDR3aa: ATLLAAGVNTEAF

j_gene: TRBJ1-2
len: 13
v_gene: TRBV7-2
CDR3aa: ASSLNSPQGLGYT

j_gene: TRBJ2-1
len: 13
v_gene: TRBV7-9
CDR3aa: ASSVPGTSYNEQF

j_gene: TRBJ1-1
len: 11
v_gene: TRBV2
CDR3aa: ASSEGVGTEAF

j_gene: TRBJ1-4
len: 14
v_gene: TRBV6-5
CDR3aa: ASSYLPGGDGEKLF

j_gene: TRBJ1-2
len: 11
v_gene: TRBV2
CDR3aa: ASSVATNYGYT